The 31 T cell receptor beta chains below all came from one sample that was sequenced in a study of breast tumors, draining lymph nodes, adjacent tissues. MiXCR, applied by TCRdb to the multiplex PCR reads, yields one record per CDR3 protein. This table holds about 120,000 distinct CDR3 sequences, 15% to 20% found once. Breast cancer patients provided tissue from their axillary draining lymph nodes. Sequencing was done on a sample of axillary lymph node tissue. The receptors here all came from a female donor with breast cancer. Some clones in this sample may be carry-over from other donors' samples.

This clonotype was counted ten times or more. The chain links TRBV20-1 to TRBJ2-6, with D possibly TRBD1 on 6 matching bases. CDR3 length equals 14 residues. The V gene lost 4 bases and the J gene lost 1 base, with 8 bases spanning the gap. CDR1 DFQATT and CDR2 SNEGSKA come from the germline V gene (reference sequence). CDR3 coding DNA: TGCAGTGCTACCGGGACATCTGGGGCCAACGTCCTGACTTTC. As protein: CSATGTSGANVLTF.

A remark on this clonotype: Just one base apart from a much larger clone, this may be a read error. The rearrangement uses TRBV2 and TRBJ1-6; 9 nucleotides agree with TRBD1. The germline V gene encodes CDR1 SNHLY and CDR2 FYNNEI. V dropped 7 bases and J dropped 8; count of bases not matched to a gene: 6. This CDR3 spans 14 amino acids. The CDR3 here is CASNTGQGDSPLHF. For the CDR3, the DNA is TGTGCCAGCAATACGGGACAGGGCGATTCACCCCTCCACTTT.

Many counts were recorded for this clonotype. In DNA, the CDR3 is TGTGCCAGCAGCCACGGGACAGGATCCTACAATGAGCAGTTCTTC. Translating gives CASSHGTGSYNEQFF. This sequence joins TRBV4-2 and TRBJ2-1; 8 nucleotides align to TRBD1. Germline CDR1 reads LGHNA; CDR2 reads YNFKEQ. The V gene end was trimmed by 3 bases and the J gene end by 1 base; junction bases not matched to a gene: 2. The CDR3 spans 15 residues.

The genes are TRBV3-1 and TRBJ2-4; 9 bases are shared with TRBD1. CDR3 size: 16 residues. Germline V lookup: CDR1 LGHDT, CDR2 YNNKEL (reference sequence). The ends lost 4 bases at V and 0 bases at J; junction bases unmatched: 4. The CDR3 loop reads CASSPQGALAKNIQYF. The CDR3 bases are TGTGCCAGCAGCCCACAGGGGGCTCTAGCCAAAAACATTCAGTACTTC.

This clonotype has just a few counts. The V call is TRBV3-1, the J call TRBJ2-1; 10 nucleotides match TRBD2. Germline lookup yields CDR1 LGHDT and CDR2 YNNKEL (reference sequence). The CDR3 is made up of 17 amino acids. V trimming: 2 bases; J trimming: 4 bases; junction bases outside the gene matches: 8. CDR3 amino acids: CASSQRLKAGGYNEQFF. As DNA, the CDR3 is TGTGCCAGCAGCCAAAGACTTAAAGCGGGAGGGTACAATGAGCAGTTCTTC.

This clonotype occurred many times. The rearrangement uses TRBV15 and TRBJ2-5, with no clear D. CDR3 size: 11 residues. The germline V gene has CDR1 LNHNV and CDR2 YYDKDF (reference sequence). With 0 bases removed from V and 4 bases from J, the gap between germline ends came to 0 bases. For the CDR3, the DNA is TGTGCCACCAGCAGAGAAGAGACCCAGTACTTC. This translates into CATSREETQYF.

In its sample, this clonotype was seen many times. The rearrangement links TRBV20-1 to TRBJ2-5; perhaps TRBD2 as D (7 bases). Between the trimmed V and J ends, which lost 3 bases and 4 bases, there was a span of 15 bases. The germline CDR1 and CDR2 sequences are DFQATT and SNEGSKA (reference sequence). The length of the CDR3 is 14 residues. CDR3: CSASSRGGAETQYF. The CDR3 region has the DNA TGCAGTGCTAGTTCTAGGGGGGGGGCAGAGACCCAGTACTTC.

The rearrangement links TRBV2 to TRBJ2-3; 9 bases are a match to TRBD2. The germline V gene has CDR1 SNHLY and CDR2 FYNNEI. J lost 6 bases, V lost 4 bases, and 8 bases had no gene match. The CDR3 extends over 15 amino acids. The CDR3 protein is CASSGRGGGLDTQYF. CDR3 sequence (DNA): TGTGCCAGCAGTGGGCGCGGGGGGGGGCTGGATACGCAGTATTTT.

This clonotype was observed at least ten times. J is TRBJ2-7 and V is TRBV7-9; D is unresolved. Germline lookup yields CDR1 SEHNR and CDR2 FQNEAQ (reference sequence). The CDR3 spans 12 residues. V was clipped by 6 bases and J by 5 bases, with 11 bases between them. The CDR3 sequence: CASSFGRDEQYF. In DNA, the CDR3 is TGTGCCAGCAGTTTCGGACGGGACGAGCAGTACTTC.

This clonotype is a singleton in its sample. The J gene is TRBJ1-3, the V gene TRBV28; D uncertain. Per germline, CDR1 MDHEN and CDR2 SYDVKM. This CDR3 comprises 15 residues. The ends were cut back, 3 bases at V and 0 bases at J, with 9 bases in the middle. The CDR3 loop is CASSFWLSSGNTIYF. The CDR3 DNA is TGTGCCAGCAGTTTTTGGCTAAGCTCTGGAAACACCATATATTTT.

This clonotype was seen many times. The chain uses TRBV13 and TRBJ2-7; the D is unclear. CDR1 PRHDT and CDR2 FYEKMQ come from the germline V gene (reference sequence). The CDR3 spans 13 residues. With 2 bases removed from V and 4 bases from J, the gap between germline ends came to 9 bases. In DNA, the CDR3 is TGTGCCAGCAGCTTAACAAAAAGATACGAGCAGTACTTC. Translation gives CASSLTKRYEQYF. Together with reference TRBV13 and TRBJ2-7, the CDR3 gives the full variable domain: AAGVIQSPRHLIKEKRETATLKCYPIPRHDTVYWYQQGPGQDPQFLISFYEKMQSDKGSIPDRFSAQQFSDYHSELNMSSLELGDSALYFCASSLTKRYEQYFGPGTRLTVT.

This clonotype was observed a handful of times. The chain recombines TRBV12-3 or TRBV12-4 with TRBJ2-2; TRBD2 matches at 7 bases. The V segment lost 1 base and the J segment 7 bases; nucleotides outside the gene matches: 9. The CDR3 has 16 residues. CDR3 loop: CASSLGGGTIGGELFF. The CDR3 nucleotides read TGTGCCAGCAGTTTAGGTGGGGGGACTATTGGCGGGGAGCTGTTTTTT.

This clonotype was seen ten or more times. This chain links TRBV13 with TRBJ2-7, with TRBD1 identical over 9 bases. From germline, CDR1 is PRHDT and CDR2 FYEKMQ (reference sequence). Losses at the gene ends were 4 bases for V and 5 bases for J; bases not matched to a gene: 6. CDR3 length equals 14 residues. The CDR3 is CASSSKDRGHEQYF. The CDR3 region has the DNA TGTGCCAGCAGCTCCAAGGACAGGGGCCACGAGCAGTACTTC. Looking up the rest from reference TRBV13 and TRBJ2-7 gives the full variable domain: AAGVIQSPRHLIKEKRETATLKCYPIPRHDTVYWYQQGPGQDPQFLISFYEKMQSDKGSIPDRFSAQQFSDYHSELNMSSLELGDSALYFCASSSKDRGHEQYFGPGTRLTVT.

This clonotype was counted at least ten times. This chain uses TRBV6-1 with TRBJ1-4; D is unresolved. V was clipped by 4 bases and J by 8 bases, with 11 bases between them. The V gene's germline CDR1 is MNHNS and CDR2 SASEGT. This CDR3 spans 13 amino acids. CDR3 nucleotide sequence: TGTGCCAGCAGTGTCAATCACAGAGAAAAACTGTTTTTT. Amino acid sequence: CASSVNHREKLFF.

Comments on this clonotype: This may arise from a read error, as a much more abundant clone is one base away. The J gene is TRBJ1-2, the V gene TRBV18; tentative D call: TRBD1 (5 bases). The V gene lost 3 bases and the J gene lost 2 bases, with 7 bases spanning the gap. Germline V gives CDR1 KGHSH, CDR2 LQKENI. The CDR3 is made up of 13 amino acids. The CDR3 here is CASSPDRNYGYTF. In DNA, the CDR3 is TGTGCCAGCTCACCTGACAGAAACTATGGCTACACCTTC. Drawing the rest from reference TRBV18 and TRBJ1-2, the complete variable domain is NAGVMQNPRHLVRRRGQEARLRCSPMKGHSHVYWYRQLPEEGLKFMVYLQKENIIDESGMPKERFSAEFPKEGPSILRIQQVVRGDSAAYFCASSPDRNYGYTFGSGTRLTVV.

This clonotype came up many times. The chain combines TRBV7-9 with TRBJ2-4, with 11 nucleotides matching TRBD2. Germline CDR1 and CDR2: SEHNR and FQNEAQ (reference sequence). The junction had 9 bases not matched to a gene; V was cut back by 5 bases and J by 3 bases. The CDR3 totals 17 residues. The chain's CDR3 is CASSPLAGGTLKNIQYF. CDR3 in DNA: TGTGCCAGCAGCCCGTTAGCGGGGGGGACCCTCAAAAACATTCAGTACTTC.

The DNA of the CDR3 is TGTGCCAGCAGCTTAGAAGGTCTAGCGGGGAACATTCAGTACTTC. This translates into CASSLEGLAGNIQYF. The chain uses TRBV11-2 and TRBJ2-4; 9 bases agree with TRBD2. The germline gives CDR1 SGHAT, CDR2 FQNNGV. The CDR3 loop spans 15 amino acids. The V segment lost 0 bases and the J segment 7 bases; nucleotides outside the gene matches: 4.

This clonotype was detected many times. The genes are TRBV5-1 and TRBJ2-3; D remains ambiguous. Trimming took off 5 bases at V and 2 bases at J, with 6 bases between the two ends. Germline CDR1 SGHRS, CDR2 YFSETQ. There are 12 residues in the CDR3. This CDR3 is CASREPTDTQYF. DNA for the CDR3: TGCGCCAGCAGGGAGCCCACAGATACGCAGTATTTT.

This clonotype was counted between two and nine times. The genes are TRBV4-1 and TRBJ1-3; D may be TRBD1 (5 bases). The germline V gene has CDR1 MGHRA and CDR2 YSYEKL. Trimming took 2 bases from V and 7 from J, leaving 15 bases between them. This CDR3 region has 15 residues. The CDR3 is CASSQFSGIGNTIYF. CDR3 in DNA: TGCGCCAGCAGCCAATTCTCAGGGATTGGCAACACCATATATTTT.

This clonotype was seen many times. The chain carries TRBV29-1 and TRBJ2-3; 8 positions match TRBD2. Germline CDR1 and CDR2: SQVTM and ANQGSEA. The length of the CDR3 is 13 residues. With V trimmed by 6 bases and J by 0 bases, 2 bases remained unmatched. The CDR3 loop is CSVSGGSTDTQYF. The CDR3 region has the DNA TGCAGCGTGTCGGGGGGGAGCACAGATACGCAGTATTTT.

With respect to this clonotype: A much larger clone sits a single nucleotide away, making a read error possible. The chain couples TRBV11-2 to TRBJ2-7; D is unclear. V was pared by 1 base and J by 3 bases, with 13 bases between. CDR1 SGHAT and CDR2 FQNNGV come from the germline V gene. This CDR3 has 15 amino acids. In DNA, the CDR3 is TGTGCCAGCAGCTTAGCGAGCTCGGGCCGCTACGAGCAGTACTTC. Protein product: CASSLASSGRYEQYF.

This clonotype was seen ten or more times. This sequence joins TRBV7-2 and TRBJ2-3, with D unclear. The CDR3 covers 15 residues. Trimming left V 5 bases short and J 2 bases short, with 14 bases between. The germline gives CDR1 SGHTA, CDR2 FQGNSA. The CDR3 loop is CASSGLGTPTDTQYF. CDR3 sequence (DNA): TGTGCCAGCAGCGGCCTGGGAACCCCCACAGATACGCAGTATTTT. The variable domain in full, with the rest retrieved from reference TRBV7-2 and TRBJ2-3, is GAGVSQSPSNKVTEKGKDVELRCDPISGHTALYWYRQSLGQGLEFLIYFQGNSAPDKSGLPSDRFSAERTGGSVSTLTIQRTQQEDSAVYLCASSGLGTPTDTQYFGPGTRLTVL.

At least ten counts were recorded for this clonotype. V and J are TRBV20-1 and TRBJ2-3; D is undetermined. Germline CDR1 is DFQATT and CDR2 is SNEGSKA (reference sequence). This CDR3 has 16 residues. V was cut by 3 bases and J by 5 bases, with 21 bases left in between. Written as DNA, the CDR3 is TGCAGTGCTAGGCCCCACTTCAATTCCGGCATAGATACGCAGTATTTT. Protein sequence: CSARPHFNSGIDTQYF.

This clonotype was picked up many times. The J gene is TRBJ1-4, the V gene TRBV20-1; 9 bases match TRBD1. Germline-derived CDR1 and CDR2 are DFQATT and SNEGSKA (reference sequence). This CDR3 is built from 16 residues. V lost 1 base and J lost 6; bases outside the gene matches: 9. As DNA, the CDR3 is TGCAGTGCTAGAGGAATCGGACAGGGGAAAGATGAAAAACTGTTTTTT. Encoded protein: CSARGIGQGKDEKLFF.

This clonotype was picked up many times. The chain uses TRBV11-2 and TRBJ2-3; TRBD1 matches 8 bases. CDR3 size: 18 residues. V was pared by 8 bases and J by 1 base, with 17 bases of the junction left unmatched. The V gene's germline CDR1 is SGHAT and CDR2 FQNNGV. The CDR3 bases are TGTGCCAGCGGCAGGGGGCACGGGGTCCCAGGCGGCACAGATACGCAGTATTTT. It is translated as CASGRGHGVPGGTDTQYF.

This clonotype was seen at least ten times. The V gene is TRBV19, the J gene TRBJ1-6, with D tentatively TRBD1 (6 bases). Trimming took 7 bases from V and 10 from J, leaving 14 bases between them. Germline assignment: CDR1 LNHDA and CDR2 SQIVND (reference sequence). CDR3 length equals 13 residues. The CDR3 spells CASNTGRESPLHF. CDR3 in DNA: TGTGCCAGTAATACAGGGAGAGAATCACCCCTCCACTTT.

This chain connects TRBV28 to TRBJ2-3; 9 bases are a match to TRBD1. The V segment lost 5 bases and the J segment 0 bases; nucleotides outside the gene matches: 6. The CDR3 totals 16 residues. The germline V gene has CDR1 MDHEN and CDR2 SYDVKM. CDR3 coding DNA: TGTGCCAGCAGTGGGGGGGACAGGGCTAGCACAGATACGCAGTATTTT. Translated: CASSGGDRASTDTQYF. The complete variable domain, with remaining parts taken from reference TRBV28 and TRBJ2-3, reads DVKVTQSSRYLVKRTGEKVFLECVQDMDHENMFWYRQDPGLGLRLIYFSYDVKMKEKGDIPEGYSVSREKKERFSLILESASTNQTSMYLCASSGGDRASTDTQYFGPGTRLTVL.

A remark on this clonotype: At one of its ends the junction is not consistent with the germline gene, which may arise from a read error. This sequence joins TRBV2 and TRBJ2-2, with 7 bases aligning to TRBD1. CDR3 length: 15 amino acids. Germline assignment: CDR1 SNHLY and CDR2 FYNNEI. The CDR3 here is CASSGGTANTGEPFF. Written as DNA, the CDR3 is TGTGCCAGCAGTGGAGGGACAGCGAACACCGGGGAGCCGTTTTTT.

This clonotype was detected a few times. The J gene is TRBJ1-4, the V gene TRBV4-1; 8 bases are a match to TRBD1. J lost 10 bases, V lost 4 bases, and 11 bases had no gene match. The CDR3 has 15 amino acids. Germline V gene lookup returns CDR1 MGHRA and CDR2 YSYEKL. CDR3 coding DNA: TGCGCCAGCAGCCTCCGGACAGGGCTTGCTGGAAAACTGTTTTTT. This sequence encodes CASSLRTGLAGKLFF.

DNA of the CDR3: TGTGCCAGTAGGCTAAAAACCGGGATAGGGCAAGGGGAGCTGTTTTTT. Its translation is CASRLKTGIGQGELFF. V usage is TRBV19 and J usage is TRBJ2-2, with a possible D match to TRBD2 (5 bases). In germline, CDR1 is LNHDA, CDR2 SQIVND (reference sequence). V was trimmed by 6 bases and J by 8 bases, leaving 22 bases between them. The CDR3 contains 16 residues.

Ten or more counts support this clonotype. The chain links TRBV10-3 to TRBJ2-1; 9 bases map to TRBD2. The J segment lost 2 bases and the V segment lost 7 bases, leaving 6 bases of the junction unmatched. The germline CDR1 and CDR2 sequences are ENHRY and SYGVKD. The CDR3 runs to 15 residues. CDR3 region: CAIKGTSQTYNEQFF. DNA for the CDR3: TGTGCCATCAAAGGGACTAGCCAAACCTACAATGAGCAGTTCTTC.